The next 17 T cell receptor beta chains were all read from a single sample in a study of OX40 agonist ivuxolimab in advanced cancers. TCRdb's table, derived via immunoSEQ multiplex PCR, lists solely in-frame clones and lacks some. This table holds 60,000 to 75,000 clones, just over 85% found once. The material was CD4+ or CD8+ T cells sorted from blood, obtained in a trial of the OX40 agonist ivuxolimab. All receptors come from an adult with an advanced solid tumor such as melanoma, head and neck, liver or kidney cancer.

This chain connects TRBV18 to TRBJ1-4; D unresolved. The germline V and J ends were trimmed by 5 bases and 4 bases, with 17 bases remaining between them. Per germline, CDR1 KGHSH and CDR2 LQKENI. This CDR3 is built from 16 residues. CDR3 nucleotides: TGTGCCAGCTCAGATTTGTGGGGATCGGATAATGAAAAACTGTTTTTT. Protein sequence: CASSDLWGSDNEKLFF.

This clone was seen a single time. V usage is TRBV18 and J usage is TRBJ2-3; maybe TRBD1 (6 bases). Trimming shortened V by 3 bases and J by 0 bases, and 10 bases separated the two germline ends. Germline assignment: CDR1 KGHSH and CDR2 LQKENI. CDR3 length: 15 amino acids. The CDR3 here is CASSPDGQSTDTQYF. As DNA, the CDR3 is TGTGCCAGCTCACCCGACGGACAGAGCACAGATACGCAGTATTTT.

This chain connects TRBV7-9 to TRBJ1-2; D may be TRBD1 (5 bases). V was clipped by 2 bases and J by 1 base, with 11 bases between them. Per the germline V gene, CDR1 is SEHNR and CDR2 is FQNEAQ (reference sequence). The CDR3 extends over 15 amino acids. CDR3 in DNA: TGTGCCAGCAGCTTAAGTGGGGGGGTTAACTATGGCTACACCTTC. This codes for CASSLSGGVNYGYTF.

The chain recombines TRBV10-3 with TRBJ2-3; D is unresolved. The germline V gene encodes CDR1 ENHRY and CDR2 SYGVKD. Trimming took 0 bases from V and 0 from J, leaving 7 bases between them. The CDR3 sequence is 15 residues long. The CDR3 here is CAISESGTSTDTQYF. The CDR3, as DNA: TGTGCCATCAGTGAGTCAGGCACAAGCACAGATACGCAGTATTTT.

This clone was counted a few times. The chain has TRBV2 and TRBJ1-3, with 8 nucleotides matching TRBD1. Germline V gives CDR1 SNHLY, CDR2 FYNNEI. This CDR3 has 14 residues. J was trimmed by 2 bases and V by 7 bases; bases with no gene match: 4. CDR3 nucleotides: TGTGCCAGCATGGACAGGGCGGCTGGAAACACCATATATTTT. It yields the protein CASMDRAAGNTIYF.

This clone was seen only once. The chain is built from TRBV4-1 and TRBJ2-1, with D perhaps matching TRBD2 (6 bases). The V end was cut by 4 bases, the J end by 8 bases, with 21 bases between. This CDR3 contains 16 residues. Germline V gives CDR1 MGHRA, CDR2 YSYEKL. For the CDR3, the DNA is TGCGCCAGCAGCCTGGTACGACTAGTCCAATCGGATGAGCAGTTCTTC. Its protein is CASSLVRLVQSDEQFF.

The CDR3 loop reads CASSSFGSPLHF. The CDR3 DNA reads TGTGCCAGCAGCTCCTTCGGGTCACCCCTCCACTTT. V gene TRBV7-2 combines with J gene TRBJ1-6; the D is unclear. The length of the CDR3 is 12 residues. The V and J ends lost 4 bases and 10 bases respectively, with 8 bases between them. Germline V gives CDR1 SGHTA, CDR2 FQGNSA.

CDR3 sequence (DNA): TGTGCCAGCGCCGACTCCTACGAGCAGTACTTC. This sequence encodes CASADSYEQYF. The chain uses TRBV7-9 and TRBJ2-7; D is ambiguous. V lost 8 bases, J lost 0 bases, and 5 bases lay in between. CDR1 is SEHNR and CDR2 is FQNEAQ in the germline V gene (reference sequence). This CDR3 region has 11 residues.

This clone was detected only once. CDR3 amino acids: CASSISPGTGVSGELFF. DNA of the CDR3: TGTGCCAGTAGTATATCCCCCGGGACAGGGGTTAGCGGGGAGCTGTTTTTT. The chain has TRBV19 and TRBJ2-2; TRBD1 aligns across 10 bases. V shed 2 bases, J shed 7 bases, and the junction held 10 bases outside the gene matches. Germline CDR1 is LNHDA and CDR2 is SQIVND (reference sequence). This CDR3 spans 17 amino acids. Full variable domain (outside the CDR3, taken from reference TRBV19 and TRBJ2-2): DGGITQSPKYLFRKEGQNVTLSCEQNLNHDAMYWYRQDPGQGLRLIYYSQIVNDFQKGDIAEGYSVSREKKESFPLTVTSAQKNPTAFYLCASSISPGTGVSGELFFGEGSRLTVL.

This chain joins TRBV4-1 and TRBJ1-5, with D unresolved. The CDR3 loop spans 15 amino acids. The V gene's germline CDR1 is MGHRA and CDR2 YSYEKL. V was shortened by 0 bases and J by 3 bases, with 9 bases between the two germline ends. CDR3 sequence reads: CASSQDRGINQPQHF. The CDR3 DNA sequence: TGCGCCAGCAGCCAAGACCGCGGGATCAATCAGCCCCAGCATTTT.

The chain recombines TRBV19 with TRBJ2-5, with D unresolved. Between the trimmed V and J ends, which lost 3 bases and 5 bases, there was a span of 13 bases. CDR1 LNHDA and CDR2 SQIVND come from the germline V gene (reference sequence). This CDR3 is 14 amino acids long. The CDR3 DNA reads TGTGCCAGTAGTATTGGCCCGGTTGCGGAGACCCAGTACTTC. Protein: CASSIGPVAETQYF.

This rearrangement joins TRBV7-8 to TRBJ2-5; D is ambiguous. V lost 6 bases and J 1 base, leaving 12 bases between the germline ends. The CDR3 sequence is 14 residues long. Germline values: CDR1 SGHVS, CDR2 FQNEAQ. The CDR3 DNA follows: TGTGCCAGCAGACTGCTGGTCCCCCAAGAGACCCAGTACTTC. It codes for CASRLLVPQETQYF. Full variable domain (rest looked up from reference TRBV7-8 and TRBJ2-5): GAGVSQSPRYKVAKRGQDVALRCDPISGHVSLFWYQQALGQGPEFLTYFQNEAQLDKSGLPSDRFFAERPEGSVSTLKIQRTQQEDSAVYLCASRLLVPQETQYFGPGTRLLVL.

V is TRBV18 and J is TRBJ2-2, with 7 bases that match TRBD1. Germline CDR1 and CDR2: KGHSH and LQKENI. V lost 4 bases, J lost 4 bases, and 6 bases stayed unmatched. The CDR3 has 15 amino acids. The CDR3 loop reads CASSQDDRATGELFF. The CDR3 coding sequence is TGTGCCAGCTCACAAGATGACAGGGCCACCGGGGAGCTGTTTTTT.

V gene TRBV5-1 combines with J gene TRBJ1-1, with D maybe TRBD1 (5 bases). Deletions cut 7 bases from V and 3 bases from J, with 16 bases between. Looked up from germline, CDR1 is SGHRS and CDR2 is YFSETQ. The CDR3 loop spans 14 amino acids. CDR3 nucleotide sequence: TGCGCCAGCCGTACCGGGACGGTGGACACTGAAGCTTTCTTT. Amino acid sequence: CASRTGTVDTEAFF.

The chain employs TRBV7-9 and TRBJ2-3; D gene unclear. The CDR3 loop spans 13 amino acids. Germline CDR1 reads SEHNR; CDR2 reads FQNEAQ (reference sequence). Trimming removed 1 base at V and 6 bases at J, with 8 bases between. The CDR3 sequence: CASSLEKMDTQYF. In DNA form, the CDR3 reads TGTGCCAGCAGCTTAGAAAAGATGGATACGCAGTATTTT. The variable domain in full, with the rest retrieved from reference TRBV7-9 and TRBJ2-3, is DTGVSQNPRHKITKRGQNVTFRCDPISEHNRLYWYRQTLGQGPEFLTYFQNEAQLEKSRLLSDRFSAERPKGSFSTLEIQRTEQGDSAMYLCASSLEKMDTQYFGPGTRLTVL.

This CDR3 is CASSKGGNTTEAFF. In nucleotides, the CDR3 is TGTGCCAGCAGCAAAGGGGGGAACACGACTGAAGCTTTCTTT. The chain uses TRBV21-1 and TRBJ1-1. TRBV21-1 constitutes a pseudogene. The CDR3 has 14 residues.

This clone appeared once. The rearrangement uses TRBV13 and TRBJ2-3; 9 bases line up with TRBD2. V lost 6 bases, J lost 4 bases, and 5 bases stayed unmatched. The germline CDR1 and CDR2 sequences are PRHDT and FYEKMQ (reference sequence). The CDR3 extends over 14 amino acids. The CDR3: CASRRAGGADTQYF. The CDR3 nucleotides read TGTGCCAGCAGGAGGGCGGGAGGGGCAGATACGCAGTATTTT.